This T cell receptor beta chain originates from a study of blood T cell repertoires in COVID-19. The wider study: T cells, B-cell-depleted T cells, or PBMCs provided the cDNA or gDNA that served as material.

This clone was recorded only once. The table came from immunoSEQ multiplex PCR; TCRdb's copy has only in-frame clones and leaves some out. The table records around 300,000 clones, over 75% of them present only once. Germline lookup yields CDR1 MNHEY and CDR2 SVGAGI. V gave up 5 bases and J gave up 2 bases, with 11 bases separating them. The CDR3 covers 14 residues. Sequences were obtained from PBMCs or T cells enriched from blood (not recorded which). This sequence was found in a woman in her 30s who had recovered from COVID-19. V usage is TRBV6-5 and J usage is TRBJ2-3; D may be TRBD2 (5 bases). CDR3 DNA: TGTGCCAGCAGTCCCCGGGGATTCACAGATACGCAGTATTTT. Its translation is CASSPRGFTDTQYF.